This is a list of T cell receptor beta chains from one sample in a study of cytomegalovirus exposure and HLA in healthy donors. Profiling relied on immunoSEQ multiplex PCR, and the TCRdb table lists in-frame clones only, not all of them. The sample lists around 200,000 clones, around 80% occurring once. Sequencing used PBMCs. The receptor set was obtained from a girl aged 2 to 10 in good health and CMV-seropositive. Both conserved end residues are part of each CDR3.

v_call	j_call	cdr3_aa
TRBV7-2	TRBJ2-7	CASSFSGLASYEQYF
TRBV5-4	TRBJ2-1	CASSSSGGRFF
TRBV18	TRBJ1-1	CASSRDRLLNTEAFF
TRBV7-2	TRBJ1-1	CASSLLGRGYTEAFF
TRBV6-1	TRBJ2-5	CASSEEAGGRETQYF
TRBV19	TRBJ1-5	CASSIMKGAQPQHF
TRBV6-1	TRBJ1-4	CASSDRGADEKLFF
TRBV5-1	TRBJ2-1	CASRPGQEYGYNEQFF
TRBV4-1	TRBJ2-1	CASSQVRLAGEQFF
TRBV18	TRBJ1-1	CASSPQRTMNTEAFF
TRBV5-8	TRBJ2-5	CASSSLYQETQYF
TRBV12-5	TRBJ1-5	CASGRDNSNQPQHF
TRBV25-1	TRBJ2-7	CASSEGRGAYEQYF
TRBV7-9	TRBJ2-2	CASSFLLASNTGELFF
TRBV7-9	TRBJ2-6	CASSFPKSSGPSGANVLTF
TRBV19	TRBJ2-1	CASSISPGGLAGGEQFF
TRBV19	TRBJ1-1	CASSTRTGRGTEAFF
TRBV11-3	TRBJ2-5	CASSPTGSRETQYF
TRBV10-3	TRBJ1-5	CAISESGTGGFNQPQHF
TRBV5-1	TRBJ1-4	CASSSRGRGTNEKLFF
TRBV27	TRBJ1-1	CASRDVLQGTNTEAFF
TRBV7-4	TRBJ2-5	CASSSPGSQETQYF
TRBV19	TRBJ2-2	CASSIKGGAGELFF
TRBV11-2	TRBJ2-1	CASSRGVAGGGYNEQFF
TRBV5-1	TRBJ1-2	CASSVLVGPGFNGYTF
TRBV25-1	TRBJ1-1	CASSEWKGGNTEAFF
TRBV11-2	TRBJ2-5	CASSFPDRGRLKTQYF
TRBV9	TRBJ1-2	CASSTRQVTF
TRBV2	TRBJ2-7	CASDLDRVYEQYF
TRBV28	TRBJ2-7	CASSLARSYEQYF
TRBV30	TRBJ1-1	CAWSNVPAEAFF
TRBV30	TRBJ1-1	CARRQGRDTEAFF
TRBV5-5	TRBJ1-1	CASSLQTGSFAEAFF
TRBV5-1	TRBJ1-4	CASSLVGGTNEKLFF
TRBV19	TRBJ1-6	CASSYTGGNSPLHF